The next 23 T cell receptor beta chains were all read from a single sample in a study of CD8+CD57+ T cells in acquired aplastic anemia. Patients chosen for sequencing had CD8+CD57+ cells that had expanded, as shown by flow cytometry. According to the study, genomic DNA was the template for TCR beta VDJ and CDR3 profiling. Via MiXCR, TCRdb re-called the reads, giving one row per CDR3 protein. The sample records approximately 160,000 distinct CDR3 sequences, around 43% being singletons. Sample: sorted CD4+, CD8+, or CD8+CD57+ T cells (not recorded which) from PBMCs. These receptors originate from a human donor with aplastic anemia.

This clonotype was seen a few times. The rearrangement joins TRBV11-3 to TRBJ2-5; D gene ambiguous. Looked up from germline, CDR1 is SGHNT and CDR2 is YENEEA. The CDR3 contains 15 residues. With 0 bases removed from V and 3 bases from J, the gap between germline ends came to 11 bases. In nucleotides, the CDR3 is TGTGCCAGCAGCTTAGATAGGGCAGGAGAAGAGACCCAGTACTTC. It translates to CASSLDRAGEETQYF.

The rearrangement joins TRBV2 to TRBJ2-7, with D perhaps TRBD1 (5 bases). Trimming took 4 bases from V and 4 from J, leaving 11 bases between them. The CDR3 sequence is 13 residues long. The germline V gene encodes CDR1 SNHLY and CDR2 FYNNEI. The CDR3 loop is CASSAGFVYEQYV. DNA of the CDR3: TGTGCCAGCAGTGCAGGGTTTGTATACGAGCAGTACGTC.

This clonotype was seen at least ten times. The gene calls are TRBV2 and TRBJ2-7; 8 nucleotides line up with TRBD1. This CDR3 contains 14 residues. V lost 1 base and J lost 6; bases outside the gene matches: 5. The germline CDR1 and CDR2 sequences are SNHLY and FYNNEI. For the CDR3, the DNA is TGTGCCAGCAGTGAAGGGACAGGGAGTGGCGAGCAGTACTTC. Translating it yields CASSEGTGSGEQYF. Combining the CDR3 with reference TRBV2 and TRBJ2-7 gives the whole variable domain EPEVTQTPSHQVTQMGQEVILRCVPISNHLYFYWYRQILGQKVEFLVSFYNNEISEKSEIFDDQFSVERPDGSNFTLKIRSTKLEDSAMYFCASSEGTGSGEQYFGPGTRLTVT.

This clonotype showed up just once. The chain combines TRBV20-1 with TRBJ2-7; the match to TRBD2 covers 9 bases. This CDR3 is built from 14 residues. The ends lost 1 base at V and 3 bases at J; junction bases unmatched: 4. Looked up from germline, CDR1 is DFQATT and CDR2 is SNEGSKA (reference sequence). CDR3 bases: TGCAGTGCTAGAGCGGCGGGGGGGCGCTACGAGCAGTACTTC. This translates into CSARAAGGRYEQYF.

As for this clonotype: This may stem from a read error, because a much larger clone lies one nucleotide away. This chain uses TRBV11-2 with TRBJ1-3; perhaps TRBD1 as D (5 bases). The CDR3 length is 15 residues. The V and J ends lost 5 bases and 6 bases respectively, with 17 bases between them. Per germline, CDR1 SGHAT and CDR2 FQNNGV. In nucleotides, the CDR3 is TGTGCCAGCAGCGATACAAGGGACGGGGAAAACACCATATATTTT. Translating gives CASSDTRDGENTIYF.

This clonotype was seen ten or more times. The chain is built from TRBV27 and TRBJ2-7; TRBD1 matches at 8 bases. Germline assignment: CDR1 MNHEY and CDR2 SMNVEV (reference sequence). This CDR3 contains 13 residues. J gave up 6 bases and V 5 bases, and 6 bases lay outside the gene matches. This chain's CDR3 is CASSLNRGTEQYV. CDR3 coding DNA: TGTGCCAGCAGTCTGAACAGGGGGACCGAGCAGTACGTC.

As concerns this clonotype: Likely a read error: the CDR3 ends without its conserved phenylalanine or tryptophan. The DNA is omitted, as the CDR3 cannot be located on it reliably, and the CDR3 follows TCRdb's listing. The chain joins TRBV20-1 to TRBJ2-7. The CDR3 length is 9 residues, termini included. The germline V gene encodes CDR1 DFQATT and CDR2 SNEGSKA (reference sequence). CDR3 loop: CSARGATAG.

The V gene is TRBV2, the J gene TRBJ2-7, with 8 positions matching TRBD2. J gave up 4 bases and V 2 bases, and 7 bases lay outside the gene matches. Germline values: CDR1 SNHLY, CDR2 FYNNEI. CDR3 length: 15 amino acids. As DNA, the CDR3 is TGTGCCAGCAGTGAACCGGGACTAGAGGTATACGAGCAGTACTTC. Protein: CASSEPGLEVYEQYF.

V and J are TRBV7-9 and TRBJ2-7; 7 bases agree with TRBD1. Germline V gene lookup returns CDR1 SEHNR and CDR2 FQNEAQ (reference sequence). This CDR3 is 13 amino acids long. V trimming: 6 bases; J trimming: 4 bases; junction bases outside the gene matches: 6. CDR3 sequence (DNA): TGTGCCAGCAGACAAGACAGGGAATACGAGCAGTACTTC. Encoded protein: CASRQDREYEQYF.

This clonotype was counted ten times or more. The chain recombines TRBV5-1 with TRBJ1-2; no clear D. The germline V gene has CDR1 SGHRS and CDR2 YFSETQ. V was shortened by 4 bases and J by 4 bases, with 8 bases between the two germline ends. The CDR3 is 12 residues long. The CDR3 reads CASSPSSYGYTF. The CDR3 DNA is TGCGCCAGCAGCCCCAGCAGCTATGGCTACACCTTC.

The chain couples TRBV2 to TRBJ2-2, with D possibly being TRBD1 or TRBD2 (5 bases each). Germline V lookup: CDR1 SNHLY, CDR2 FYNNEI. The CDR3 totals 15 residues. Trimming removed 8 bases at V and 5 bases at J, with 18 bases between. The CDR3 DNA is TGTGCCAGCGGTCCAAGGGGAGTAGAGACCGGGGAGCTGTTTTTT. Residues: CASGPRGVETGELFF. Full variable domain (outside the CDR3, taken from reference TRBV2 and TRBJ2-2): EPEVTQTPSHQVTQMGQEVILRCVPISNHLYFYWYRQILGQKVEFLVSFYNNEISEKSEIFDDQFSVERPDGSNFTLKIRSTKLEDSAMYFCASGPRGVETGELFFGEGSRLTVL.

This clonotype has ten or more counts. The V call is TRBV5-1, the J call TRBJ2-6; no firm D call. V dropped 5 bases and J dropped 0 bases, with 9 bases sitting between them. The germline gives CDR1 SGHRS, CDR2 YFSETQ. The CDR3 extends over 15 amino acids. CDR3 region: CASRPAGSGANVLTF. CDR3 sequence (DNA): TGCGCCAGCAGACCTGCCGGCTCTGGGGCCAACGTCCTGACTTTC.

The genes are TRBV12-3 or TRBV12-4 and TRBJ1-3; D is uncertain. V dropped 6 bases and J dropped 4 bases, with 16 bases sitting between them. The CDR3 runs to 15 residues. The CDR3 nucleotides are TGTGCCAGCAGCCGCGGGCTTGAAAGGGGAAACACCATATATTTT. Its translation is CASSRGLERGNTIYF.

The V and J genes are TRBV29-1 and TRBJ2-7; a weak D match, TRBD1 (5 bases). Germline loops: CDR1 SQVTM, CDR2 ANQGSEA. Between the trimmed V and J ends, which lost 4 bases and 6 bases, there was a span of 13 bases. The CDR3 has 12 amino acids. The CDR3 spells CSVVQGDLEQYF. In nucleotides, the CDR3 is TGCAGCGTTGTCCAGGGCGATCTCGAGCAGTACTTC.

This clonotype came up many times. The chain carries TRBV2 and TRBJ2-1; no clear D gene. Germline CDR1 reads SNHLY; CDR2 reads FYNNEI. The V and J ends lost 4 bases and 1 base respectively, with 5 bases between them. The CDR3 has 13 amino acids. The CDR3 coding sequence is TGTGCCAGCAGTGTGACTTCCTACAATGAGCAGTTCTTC. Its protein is CASSVTSYNEQFF.

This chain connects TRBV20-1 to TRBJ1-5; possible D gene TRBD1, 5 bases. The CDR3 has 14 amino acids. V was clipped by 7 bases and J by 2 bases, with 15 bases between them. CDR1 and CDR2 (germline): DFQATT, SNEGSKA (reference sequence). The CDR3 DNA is TGCAGTGGTTCAGGGCAGGGCGGCAATCAGCCCCAGCATTTT. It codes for CSGSGQGGNQPQHF.

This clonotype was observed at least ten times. The CDR3 coding sequence is TGTGCCAGCAGTTACGGGGGGATTGCGGATACGCAGTATTTT. Amino acids: CASSYGGIADTQYF. J is TRBJ2-3 and V is TRBV6-2 or TRBV6-3; weak D call: TRBD2 (6 bases). V lost 2 bases and J 6 bases, leaving 12 bases between the germline ends. The germline V gene encodes CDR1 MNHEY and CDR2 SVGEGT. The CDR3 totals 14 residues.

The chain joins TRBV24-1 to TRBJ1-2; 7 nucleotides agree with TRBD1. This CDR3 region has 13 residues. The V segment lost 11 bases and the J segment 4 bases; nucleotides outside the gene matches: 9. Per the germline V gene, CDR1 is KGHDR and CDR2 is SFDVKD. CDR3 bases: TGTGCCAACCTACAGGGGAGTGCCTATGGCTACACCTTC. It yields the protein CANLQGSAYGYTF.

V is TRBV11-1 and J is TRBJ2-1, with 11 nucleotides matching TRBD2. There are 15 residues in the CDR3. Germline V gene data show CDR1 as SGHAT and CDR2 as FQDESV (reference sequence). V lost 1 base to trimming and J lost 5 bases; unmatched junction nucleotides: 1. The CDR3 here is CASSLVAGGNNEQFF. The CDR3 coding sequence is TGTGCCAGCAGCTTAGTAGCGGGAGGGAACAATGAGCAGTTCTTC.

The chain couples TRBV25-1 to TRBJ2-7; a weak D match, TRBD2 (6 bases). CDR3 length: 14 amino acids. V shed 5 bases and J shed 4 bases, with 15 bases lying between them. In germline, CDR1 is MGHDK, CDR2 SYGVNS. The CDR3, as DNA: TGTGCCAGCAGTTTCGGGACTTCCAGATACGAGCAGTACTTC. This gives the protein CASSFGTSRYEQYF.

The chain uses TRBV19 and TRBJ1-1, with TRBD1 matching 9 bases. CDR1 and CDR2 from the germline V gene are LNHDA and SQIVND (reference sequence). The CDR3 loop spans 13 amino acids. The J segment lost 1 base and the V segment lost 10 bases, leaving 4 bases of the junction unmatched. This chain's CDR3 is CAIRDRANTEAFF. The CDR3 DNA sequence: TGTGCCATCAGGGACAGGGCGAACACTGAAGCTTTCTTT.

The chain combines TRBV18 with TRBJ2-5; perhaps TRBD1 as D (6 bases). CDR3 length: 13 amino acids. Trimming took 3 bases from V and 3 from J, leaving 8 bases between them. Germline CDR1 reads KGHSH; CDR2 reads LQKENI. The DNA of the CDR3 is TGTGCCAGCTCACCCGGGACAAAAGAGACCCAGTACTTC. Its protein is CASSPGTKETQYF.

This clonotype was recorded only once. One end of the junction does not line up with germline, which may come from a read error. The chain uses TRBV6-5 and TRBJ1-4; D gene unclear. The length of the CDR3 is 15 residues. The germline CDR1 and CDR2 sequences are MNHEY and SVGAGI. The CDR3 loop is CAISYFKGYREKLFF. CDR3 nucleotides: TGTGCCATCAGTTACTTCAAGGGCTATCGGGAAAAACTGTTTTTT.